These 2 T cell receptor beta chains originate from one sample sequenced in a study of response to subunit inactivated influenza vaccine. TCRdb re-called the RT-PCR reads with MiXCR, one entry per CDR3 protein. Of hundreds of thousands of distinct CDR3 sequences in the sample, 14% were seen once. This specimen consisted of PBMCs from blood, obtained less than 15 days before vaccination. All receptors derive from a man between 45 and 60 years old who received an inactivated influenza vaccine.

V and J are TRBV6-2 or TRBV6-3 and TRBJ1-5, with D possibly matching TRBD1 (5 bases). This CDR3 is built from 14 residues. V lost 7 bases to trimming and J lost 7 bases, with 17 bases between them. Germline-derived CDR1 and CDR2 are MNHEY and SVGEGT. CDR3 nucleotide sequence: TGTGCCAGCACCCCCGCAGGGTGGCGGCAGCCCCAGCATTTT. It yields the protein CASTPAGWRQPQHF.

The sample holds a few counts of this clonotype. The rearrangement joins TRBV20-1 to TRBJ2-1; 9 bases fit TRBD1. From germline, CDR1 is DFQATT and CDR2 SNEGSKA (reference sequence). The CDR3 runs 14 residues. V shed 3 bases, J shed 2 bases, and the junction held 2 bases outside the gene matches. The CDR3 region has the DNA TGCAGTGCTAGGACAGGGGGTACCTACAATGAGCAGTTCTTC. Translation: CSARTGGTYNEQFF.